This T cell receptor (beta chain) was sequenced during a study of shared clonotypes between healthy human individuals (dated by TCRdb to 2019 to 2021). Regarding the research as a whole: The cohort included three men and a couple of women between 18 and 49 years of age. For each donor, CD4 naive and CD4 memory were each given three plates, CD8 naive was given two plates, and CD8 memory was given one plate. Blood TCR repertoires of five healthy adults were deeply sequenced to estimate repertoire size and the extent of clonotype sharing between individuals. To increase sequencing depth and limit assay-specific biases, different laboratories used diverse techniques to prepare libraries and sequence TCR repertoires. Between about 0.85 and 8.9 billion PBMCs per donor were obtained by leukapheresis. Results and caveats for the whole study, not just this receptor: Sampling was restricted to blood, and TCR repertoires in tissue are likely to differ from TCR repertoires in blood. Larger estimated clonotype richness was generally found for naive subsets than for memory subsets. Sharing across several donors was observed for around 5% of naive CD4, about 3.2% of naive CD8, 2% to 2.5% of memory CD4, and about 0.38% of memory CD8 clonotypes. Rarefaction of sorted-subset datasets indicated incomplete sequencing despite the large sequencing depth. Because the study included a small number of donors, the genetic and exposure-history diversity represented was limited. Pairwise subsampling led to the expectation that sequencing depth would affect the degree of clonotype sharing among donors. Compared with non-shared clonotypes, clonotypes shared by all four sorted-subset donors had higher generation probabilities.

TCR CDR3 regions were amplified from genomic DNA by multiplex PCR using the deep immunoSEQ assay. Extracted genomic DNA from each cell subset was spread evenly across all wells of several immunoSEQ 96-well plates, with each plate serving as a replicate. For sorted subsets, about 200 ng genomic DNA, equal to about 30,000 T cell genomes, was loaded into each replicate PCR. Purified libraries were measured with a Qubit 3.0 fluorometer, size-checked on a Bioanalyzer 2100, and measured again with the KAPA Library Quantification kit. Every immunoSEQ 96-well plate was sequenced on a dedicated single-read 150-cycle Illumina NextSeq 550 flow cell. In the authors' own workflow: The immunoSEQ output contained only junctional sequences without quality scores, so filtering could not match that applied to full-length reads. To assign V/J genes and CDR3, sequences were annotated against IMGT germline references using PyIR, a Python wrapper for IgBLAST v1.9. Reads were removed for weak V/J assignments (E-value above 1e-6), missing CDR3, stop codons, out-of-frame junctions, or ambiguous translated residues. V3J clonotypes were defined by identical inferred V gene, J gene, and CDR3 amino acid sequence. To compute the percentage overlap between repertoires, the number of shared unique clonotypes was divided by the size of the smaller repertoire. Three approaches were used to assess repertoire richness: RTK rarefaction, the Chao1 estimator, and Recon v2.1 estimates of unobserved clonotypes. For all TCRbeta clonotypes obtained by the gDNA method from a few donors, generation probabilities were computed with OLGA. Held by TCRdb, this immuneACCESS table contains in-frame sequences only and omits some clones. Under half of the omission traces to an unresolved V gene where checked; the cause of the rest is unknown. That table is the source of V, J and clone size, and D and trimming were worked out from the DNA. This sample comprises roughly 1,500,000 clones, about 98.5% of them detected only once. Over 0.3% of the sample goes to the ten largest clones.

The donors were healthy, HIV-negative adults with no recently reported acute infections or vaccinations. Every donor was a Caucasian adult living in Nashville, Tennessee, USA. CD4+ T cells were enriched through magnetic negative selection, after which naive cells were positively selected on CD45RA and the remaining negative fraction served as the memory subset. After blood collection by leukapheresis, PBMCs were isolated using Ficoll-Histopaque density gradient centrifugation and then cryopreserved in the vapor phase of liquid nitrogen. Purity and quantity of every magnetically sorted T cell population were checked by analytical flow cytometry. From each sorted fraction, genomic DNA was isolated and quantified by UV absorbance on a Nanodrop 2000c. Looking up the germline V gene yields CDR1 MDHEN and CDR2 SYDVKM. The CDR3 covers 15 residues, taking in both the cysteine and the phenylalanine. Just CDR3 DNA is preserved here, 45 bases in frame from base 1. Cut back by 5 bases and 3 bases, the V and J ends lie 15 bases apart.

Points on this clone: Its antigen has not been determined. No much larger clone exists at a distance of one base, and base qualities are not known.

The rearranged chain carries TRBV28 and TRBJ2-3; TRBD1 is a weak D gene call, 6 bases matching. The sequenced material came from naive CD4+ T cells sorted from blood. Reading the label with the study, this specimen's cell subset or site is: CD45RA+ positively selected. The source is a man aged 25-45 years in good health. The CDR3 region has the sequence CASSLQGYSTDTQYF. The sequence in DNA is TGTGCCAGCAGTCTACAGGGATATAGTACAGATACGCAGTATTTT.